The present T cell receptor beta chain was sequenced within a study of CD8 T cells in ankylosing spondylitis (dated by TCRdb to the late 2010s). Turning to the overall study: The study profiled T cell receptor beta repertoires in healthy donors and ankylosing spondylitis patients to find disease-linked TCR variants. In total, the full study cohort was made up of some 110 healthy donors and 25 ankylosing spondylitis patients. Peripheral blood was sampled, and synovial fluid was also collected from ankylosing spondylitis patients.

The CDR3 starts with the cysteine, ends with the phenylalanine, and has 16 residues. Of all the DNA, just the CDR3 is kept, 48 bases in frame from base 1. Trimmed from V: 1 base; trimmed from J: 2 bases; junction bases lacking a gene match: 4. CDR1 and CDR2, looked up from the germline V gene, are SGHTA and FQGNSA. Comments on this clonotype: Its antigen specificity is not known. No base quality values were provided; no much bigger clone lies one nucleotide off.

Synovial fluid samples were paired with blood samples taken from the same ankylosing spondylitis patients. The sample was run on an Illumina HiSeq 2500. TCR beta libraries were prepared by quantitative 5'-RACE with molecular barcodes. The authors processed their data as follows. A new computational method based on a probabilistic model of VDJ rearrangement was used to identify disease-linked TCR variants. TCRdb took the public reads, trimmed them with fastp at Q25, ran MiXCR for clone calling and kept in-frame beta chains. Rows with a matching CDR3 protein are joined into one entry that keeps the most common DNA and genes. V and J calls and clone size were set by TCRdb, not the authors. Counted in this sample were about 140,000 distinct CDR3 sequences; 25% to 35% of them appeared once. Clones ranked in the top ten supply about 6.3% of the sample. Paper-wide results and their limitations: Significant enrichment of the disease-linked clones was reported in matched synovial fluid samples from ankylosing spondylitis patients. The disease-linked clones showed a CD8+ phenotype and occurred at relatively low frequencies in peripheral blood. Blood from ankylosing spondylitis patients appeared to be characterized by a TCR beta motif composed of about eight highly homologous amino acid variants. Some motif variants were previously reported in synovial fluid and blood of reactive arthritis patients, suggesting common disease-initiation mechanisms.

The source of this sequence is a male donor with ankylosing spondylitis. The chain is assembled from TRBV7-2 and TRBJ2-3, and 9 junctional nucleotides match TRBD1. The sequencing sample was made of synovial fluid, either unsorted or a sorted T cell fraction (not recorded which). The DNA sequence is given as TGTGCCAGCAGCTTAGACAGGGGGCCATTCACAGATACGCAGTATTTT. The translation is CASSLDRGPFTDTQYF.